This TCR beta chain was observed in a study of regulatory T cells in long-lasting Graves disease. Study conclusions and caveats: Thyroid tissue was not studied; only peripheral blood was. Persistent disease was associated with favored TRBV28 usage and with favored use of TRBJ1-2 and TRBJ2-5.

Time point indicated: persistent/refractory GD, antithyroid drugs over 5 years with positive TRAb. The TCR library used RNA extracted from PBMCs. Assembly of TCR beta libraries relied on iRepertoire HTBI primers together with Arm-PCR of CDR3 regions. TCRdb reprocessed the multiplex PCR reads with MiXCR, giving one entry per CDR3 protein. This table has 400,000 to 450,000 distinct CDR3 sequences, 20% to 25% appearing once. With respect to this clonotype: Its antigen remains unknown. The junction does not match germline at one end; this may be a read error.

CDR1 is LNHNV and CDR2 is YYDKDF in the germline V gene (reference sequence). The CDR3 length is 15 residues. The sequencing used peripheral blood mononuclear cells (PBMCs), collected when the disease was refractory, from a patient treated with antithyroid drugs. The chain carries TRBV15 and TRBJ2-6; D not resolved. This TCR derives from a female donor with Graves disease. CDR3 in amino acids: CATSISASGTNVLTF. For the CDR3, the DNA is TGTGCCACCAGCATCTCTGCCTCTGGGACCAACGTCCTGACTTTC.